Below are 23 T cell receptor beta chains sequenced from a single sample in a study of shared clonotypes between healthy human individuals. The repertoire was sequenced with immunoSEQ multiplex PCR; TCRdb's copy has only in-frame clones and lacks some. The table has some 2,100,000 clones, more than 90% seen once. Specimen: naive CD4+ T cells sorted from blood. Regarding subset: CD45RA+ positively selected. The receptors originated from a man younger than 35 in good health.

Concerning this clone itself: The sample holds other DNA sequences that translate to the same CDR3. V usage is TRBV30 and J usage is TRBJ2-7; no reliable D call. The V and J ends lost 5 bases and 2 bases respectively, with 10 bases between them. The CDR3 contains 12 residues. Per germline, CDR1 GTSNPN and CDR2 SVGIG (reference sequence). The CDR3 DNA sequence: TGTGCCTGGCGGACCGGCCCCTACGAGCAGTACTTC. This encodes CAWRTGPYEQYF. Based on the CDR3 plus reference TRBV30 and TRBJ2-7, the full variable domain is SQTIHQWPATLVQPVGSPLSLECTVEGTSNPNLYWYRQAAGRGLQLLFYSVGIGQISSEVPQNLSASRPQDRQFILSSKKLLLSDSGFYLCAWRTGPYEQYFGPGTRLTVT.

V gene TRBV5-6 combines with J gene TRBJ2-1; TRBD2 agrees at 11 bases. This CDR3 is built from 15 residues. Per germline, CDR1 SGHDT and CDR2 YYEEEE. V lost 5 bases to trimming and J lost 2 bases; unmatched junction nucleotides: 3. CDR3 residues: CASRLLAGAYNEQFF. The CDR3 DNA follows: TGTGCCAGCAGACTACTAGCGGGAGCCTACAATGAGCAGTTCTTC.

This clone was detected only once. V and J are TRBV7-9 and TRBJ1-2; the match to TRBD1 covers 8 bases. Germline V lookup: CDR1 SEHNR, CDR2 FQNEAQ (reference sequence). CDR3 length: 17 amino acids. V lost 4 bases to trimming and J lost 7 bases; unmatched junction nucleotides: 17. The CDR3 coding sequence is TGTGCCAGCAGCTCGTCCGGGACAGGCGGATTTATCAGTGGCTACACCTTC. It specifies CASSSSGTGGFISGYTF.

The chain is built from TRBV9 and TRBJ2-7, with D maybe TRBD2 (7 bases). The CDR3 has 14 residues. The germline V gene encodes CDR1 SGDLS and CDR2 YYNGEE. Trimming cost V 2 bases and J 2 bases, with 11 bases left between them. The CDR3 region is CASSVGGHPYEQYF. Here the CDR3 DNA reads TGTGCCAGCAGCGTCGGGGGGCATCCCTACGAGCAGTACTTC.

The chain carries TRBV4-1 and TRBJ1-1; TRBD1 aligns across 9 bases. J gave up 10 bases and V 2 bases, and 11 bases lay outside the gene matches. The CDR3 covers 15 residues. Germline V gives CDR1 MGHRA, CDR2 YSYEKL. The CDR3 nucleotides are TGCGCCAGCAGCCAATTTGCAGGACAGGGGCTTGCAGCTTTCTTT. It encodes CASSQFAGQGLAAFF.

This chain connects TRBV4-1 to TRBJ2-5, with TRBD1 identical over 11 bases. The V and J ends lost 4 bases and 4 bases, in that order; junction bases with no gene match: 5. The CDR3 has 15 amino acids. The germline V gene has CDR1 MGHRA and CDR2 YSYEKL. Here the CDR3 DNA reads TGCGCCAGCAGCCCAACCGGGACAGGGGGAGAGACCCAGTACTTC. It is translated as CASSPTGTGGETQYF.

This chain connects TRBV11-3 to TRBJ2-7, with D maybe TRBD1 (5 bases). Deletions cut 4 bases from V and 2 bases from J, with 12 bases between. The CDR3 consists of 14 residues. Germline CDR1 SGHNT, CDR2 YENEEA. The CDR3: CASSSGPGPYEQYF. The CDR3 coding sequence is TGTGCCAGCAGCTCAGGGCCAGGGCCCTACGAGCAGTACTTC.

This clone appeared once. The chain employs TRBV5-1 and TRBJ2-3; perhaps TRBD2 as D (6 bases). Trimming took off 5 bases at V and 0 bases at J, with 13 bases between the two ends. The CDR3 totals 15 residues. Germline CDR1 and CDR2: SGHRS and YFSETQ. CDR3 nucleotides: TGCGCCAGCAGGCGTCGGGAGTCTAGCACAGATACGCAGTATTTT. Residues: CASRRRESSTDTQYF. The full variable domain, rest sourced from reference TRBV5-1 and TRBJ2-3, is KAGVTQTPRYLIKTRGQQVTLSCSPISGHRSVSWYQQTPGQGLQFLFEYFSETQRNKGNFPGRFSGRQFSNSRSEMNVSTLELGDSALYLCASRRRESSTDTQYFGPGTRLTVL.

This chain connects TRBV19 to TRBJ2-5, with D maybe TRBD2 (6 bases). This CDR3 has 14 amino acids. V lost 7 bases and J 1 base, leaving 13 bases between the germline ends. The germline CDR1 and CDR2 sequences are LNHDA and SQIVND (reference sequence). The CDR3 nucleotides are TGTGCCAGTAACTACATGGGGGGCCAAGAGACCCAGTACTTC. It encodes CASNYMGGQETQYF.

As for this clone: This CDR3 is also generated by other DNA sequences in the sample. V and J are TRBV7-9 and TRBJ1-5; D is perhaps TRBD1 (5 bases). Germline lookup yields CDR1 SEHNR and CDR2 FQNEAQ (reference sequence). With 3 bases removed from V and 4 bases from J, the gap between germline ends came to 7 bases. This CDR3 is built from 13 residues. The CDR3 DNA reads as TGTGCCAGCAGCTTCGGGGGTAATCAGCCCCAGCATTTT. It encodes CASSFGGNQPQHF.

The chain links TRBV30 to TRBJ2-7; a weak D match, TRBD2 (6 bases). The CDR3 spans 13 residues. The germline V gene encodes CDR1 GTSNPN and CDR2 SVGIG (reference sequence). The V end lost 0 bases, the J end lost 7 bases, and 13 bases lay between the germline ends. Written as DNA, the CDR3 is TGTGCCTGGAGTGTACGGCGGGACCTGGAGCAGTACTTC. Translating it yields CAWSVRRDLEQYF. The full variable domain, rest sourced from reference TRBV30 and TRBJ2-7, is SQTIHQWPATLVQPVGSPLSLECTVEGTSNPNLYWYRQAAGRGLQLLFYSVGIGQISSEVPQNLSASRPQDRQFILSSKKLLLSDSGFYLCAWSVRRDLEQYFGPGTRLTVT.

The CDR3 nucleotides are TGCGCCAGCAGCCAGAATCCCCAAGGTCAAGGGTACTATGGCTACACCTTC. Encoded protein: CASSQNPQGQGYYGYTF. The J gene is TRBJ1-2, the V gene TRBV5-1, with D uncertain. The ends were cut back, 4 bases at V and 3 bases at J, with 22 bases in the middle. The CDR3 sequence is 17 residues long. From germline, CDR1 is SGHRS and CDR2 YFSETQ.

The V and J genes are TRBV9 and TRBJ1-5, with D unclear. CDR1 SGDLS and CDR2 YYNGEE come from the germline V gene. This CDR3 is built from 13 residues. Trimming removed 4 bases at V and 4 bases at J, with 9 bases between. The CDR3 protein is CASSLSGNQPQHF. The CDR3 bases are TGTGCCAGCAGCCTAAGCGGTAATCAGCCCCAGCATTTT.

The V gene is TRBV7-6, the J gene TRBJ2-7; 12 bases match TRBD2. The J segment lost 6 bases and the V segment lost 5 bases, leaving 5 bases of the junction unmatched. CDR1 is SGHVS, CDR2 FNYEAQ, per germline. The length of the CDR3 is 14 residues. The CDR3 spells CASSAGLAGREQYF. As DNA, the CDR3 is TGTGCCAGCAGCGCCGGACTAGCGGGGCGCGAGCAGTACTTC.

The V and J genes are TRBV5-4 and TRBJ1-1; D is unresolved. The CDR3 is made up of 14 amino acids. The germline CDR1 and CDR2 sequences are SGHNT and YYREEE (reference sequence). Trimming pared 0 bases from V and 3 bases from J, leaving 9 bases between. The CDR3 protein is CASSLDPMDTEAFF. DNA for the CDR3: TGTGCCAGCAGCTTGGACCCTATGGACACTGAAGCTTTCTTT.

This chain uses TRBV5-1 with TRBJ1-1, with TRBD1 matching 9 bases. This CDR3 contains 13 residues. With 8 bases clipped from V and 2 bases from J, the junction kept 4 bases outside the gene matches. Germline CDR1 is SGHRS and CDR2 is YFSETQ. CDR3 sequence reads: CASGTGLNTEAFF. The CDR3 coding sequence is TGCGCCAGTGGGACAGGGCTAAACACTGAAGCTTTCTTT. The whole variable domain, remainder taken from reference TRBV5-1 and TRBJ1-1, is KAGVTQTPRYLIKTRGQQVTLSCSPISGHRSVSWYQQTPGQGLQFLFEYFSETQRNKGNFPGRFSGRQFSNSRSEMNVSTLELGDSALYLCASGTGLNTEAFFGQGTRLTVV.

The J gene is TRBJ1-3, the V gene TRBV28; D is undetermined. Germline CDR1 and CDR2: MDHEN and SYDVKM. The CDR3 covers 15 residues. Trimming cost V 1 base and J 2 bases, with 9 bases left between them. The CDR3, as DNA: TGTGCCAGCAGTTTATACCGGGGAACTGGAAACACCATATATTTT. Protein sequence: CASSLYRGTGNTIYF.

Details on this clone: This CDR3 is also generated by other DNA sequences in the sample. The gene calls are TRBV5-1 and TRBJ2-3, with D hard to call. Germline assignment: CDR1 SGHRS and CDR2 YFSETQ. V lost 0 bases, J lost 2 bases, and 7 bases lay in between. The CDR3 totals 14 residues. CDR3 loop: CASSLGQITDTQYF. The CDR3 DNA reads as TGCGCCAGCAGCTTGGGTCAAATCACAGATACGCAGTATTTT.

This chain joins TRBV19 and TRBJ2-2, with D uncertain. The CDR3 runs to 15 residues. The ends were cut back, 5 bases at V and 0 bases at J, with 10 bases in the middle. Germline-derived CDR1 and CDR2 are LNHDA and SQIVND (reference sequence). The CDR3 reads CASSLGSPNTGELFF. CDR3 nucleotide sequence: TGTGCCAGTAGTCTTGGCAGTCCGAACACCGGGGAGCTGTTTTTT.

The chain joins TRBV19 to TRBJ1-4, with 7 nucleotides matching TRBD1. The CDR3 loop spans 18 amino acids. Trimming removed 3 bases from V and 3 bases from J; junction bases left unmatched: 13. The germline gives CDR1 LNHDA, CDR2 SQIVND (reference sequence). The CDR3 spells CASSIAHSRTGANEKLFF. CDR3 coding DNA: TGTGCCAGTAGTATTGCCCACTCACGGACAGGAGCTAATGAAAAACTGTTTTTT.

This clone was counted a single time. This chain connects TRBV5-1 to TRBJ2-2; no reliable D call. This CDR3 region has 15 residues. The V end was cut by 0 bases, the J end by 2 bases, with 8 bases between. Looked up from germline, CDR1 is SGHRS and CDR2 is YFSETQ. The CDR3 DNA sequence: TGCGCCAGCAGCTTGGCTGCTTTAAACACCGGGGAGCTGTTTTTT. Translated, it gives CASSLAALNTGELFF. Based on the CDR3 plus reference TRBV5-1 and TRBJ2-2, the full variable domain is KAGVTQTPRYLIKTRGQQVTLSCSPISGHRSVSWYQQTPGQGLQFLFEYFSETQRNKGNFPGRFSGRQFSNSRSEMNVSTLELGDSALYLCASSLAALNTGELFFGEGSRLTVL.

V usage is TRBV19 and J usage is TRBJ2-7, with 10 bases identical to TRBD1. The junction had 7 bases not matched to a gene; V was cut back by 3 bases and J by 5 bases. This CDR3 contains 15 residues. CDR1 and CDR2 (germline): LNHDA, SQIVND (reference sequence). This chain's CDR3 is CASSIGGQGFDEQYF. CDR3 DNA: TGTGCCAGTAGTATTGGGGGACAGGGGTTCGACGAGCAGTACTTC. Combining the CDR3 with reference TRBV19 and TRBJ2-7 gives the whole variable domain DGGITQSPKYLFRKEGQNVTLSCEQNLNHDAMYWYRQDPGQGLRLIYYSQIVNDFQKGDIAEGYSVSREKKESFPLTVTSAQKNPTAFYLCASSIGGQGFDEQYFGPGTRLTVT.

The V call is TRBV5-1, the J call TRBJ2-5; D perhaps matches TRBD2 (6 bases). V was shortened by 2 bases and J by 1 base, with 12 bases between the two germline ends. Per the germline V gene, CDR1 is SGHRS and CDR2 is YFSETQ. CDR3 length: 15 amino acids. The CDR3 DNA reads TGCGCCAGCAGCTTTGGCGGGGATCTCCAAGAGACCCAGTACTTC. It specifies CASSFGGDLQETQYF.